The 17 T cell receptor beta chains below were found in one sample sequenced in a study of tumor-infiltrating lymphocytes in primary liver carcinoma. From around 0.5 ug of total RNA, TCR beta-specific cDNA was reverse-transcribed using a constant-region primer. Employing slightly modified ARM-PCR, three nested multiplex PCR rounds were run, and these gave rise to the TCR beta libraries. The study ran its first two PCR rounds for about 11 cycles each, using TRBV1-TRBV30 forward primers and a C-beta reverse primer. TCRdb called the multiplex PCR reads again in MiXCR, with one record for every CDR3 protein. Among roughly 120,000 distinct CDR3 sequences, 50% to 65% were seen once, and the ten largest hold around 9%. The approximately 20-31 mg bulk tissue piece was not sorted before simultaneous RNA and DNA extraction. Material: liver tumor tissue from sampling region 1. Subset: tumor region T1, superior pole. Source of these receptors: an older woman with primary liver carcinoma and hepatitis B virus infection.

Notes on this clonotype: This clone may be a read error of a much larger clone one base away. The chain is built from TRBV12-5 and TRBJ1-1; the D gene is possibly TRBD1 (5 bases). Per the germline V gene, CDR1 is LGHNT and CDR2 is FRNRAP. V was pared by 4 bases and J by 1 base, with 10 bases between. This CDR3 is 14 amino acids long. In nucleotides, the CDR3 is TGTGCTAGTGGTTCGAGACAGTCGAACACTGAAGCTTTCTTT. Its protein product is CASGSRQSNTEAFF.

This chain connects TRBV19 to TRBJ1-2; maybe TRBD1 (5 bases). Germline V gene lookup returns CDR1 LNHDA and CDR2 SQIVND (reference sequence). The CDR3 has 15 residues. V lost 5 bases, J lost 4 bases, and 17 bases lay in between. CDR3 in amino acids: CASSPRQLEVYGYTF. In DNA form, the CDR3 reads TGTGCCAGTAGTCCTCGACAGCTAGAGGTCTATGGCTACACCTTC.

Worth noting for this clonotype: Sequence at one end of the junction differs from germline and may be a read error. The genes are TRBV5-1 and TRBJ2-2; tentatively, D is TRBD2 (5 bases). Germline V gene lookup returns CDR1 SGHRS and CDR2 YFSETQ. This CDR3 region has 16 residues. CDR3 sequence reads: CASSLGQRANTGELLF. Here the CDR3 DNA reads TGCGCCAGCAGCTTGGGGCAGCGAGCGAACACCGGGGAGCTGTTGTTT.

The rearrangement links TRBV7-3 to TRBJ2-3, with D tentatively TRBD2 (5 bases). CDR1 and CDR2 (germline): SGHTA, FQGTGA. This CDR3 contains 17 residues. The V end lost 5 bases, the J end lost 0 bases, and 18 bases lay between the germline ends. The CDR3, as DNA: TGTGCCAGCAGCCGTAATGTGGGAGCGATAAGCACAGATACGCAGTATTTT. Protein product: CASSRNVGAISTDTQYF.

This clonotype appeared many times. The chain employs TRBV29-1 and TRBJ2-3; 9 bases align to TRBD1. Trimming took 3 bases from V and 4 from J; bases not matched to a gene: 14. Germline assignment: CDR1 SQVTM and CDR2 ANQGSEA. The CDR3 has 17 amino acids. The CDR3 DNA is TGCAGCGTTGAGTTCATTGGACAGGGGAGTGCCGCAGATACGCAGTATTTT. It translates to CSVEFIGQGSAADTQYF.

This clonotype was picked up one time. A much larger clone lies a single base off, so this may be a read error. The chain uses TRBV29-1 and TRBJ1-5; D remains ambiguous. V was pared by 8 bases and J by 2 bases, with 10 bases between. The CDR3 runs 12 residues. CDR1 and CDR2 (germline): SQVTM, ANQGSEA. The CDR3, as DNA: TGCAGCTTTGTTGTGGGCAATCAGCCCCAGCATTTT. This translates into CSFVVGNQPQHF.

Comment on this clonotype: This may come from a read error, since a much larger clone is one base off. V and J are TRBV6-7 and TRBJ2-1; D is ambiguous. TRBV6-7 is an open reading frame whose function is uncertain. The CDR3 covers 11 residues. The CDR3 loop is CASSLGGEKFF. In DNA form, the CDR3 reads TGTGCCAGCAGTCTTGGTGGTGAGAAGTTCTTC.

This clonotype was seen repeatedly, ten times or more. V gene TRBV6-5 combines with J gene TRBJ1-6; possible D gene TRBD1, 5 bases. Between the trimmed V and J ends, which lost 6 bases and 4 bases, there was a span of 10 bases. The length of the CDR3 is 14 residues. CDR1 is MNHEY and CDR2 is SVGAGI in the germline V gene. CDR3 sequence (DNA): TGTGCCAGCAGCCTGGGACGGTATAATTCACCCCTCCACTTT. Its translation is CASSLGRYNSPLHF.

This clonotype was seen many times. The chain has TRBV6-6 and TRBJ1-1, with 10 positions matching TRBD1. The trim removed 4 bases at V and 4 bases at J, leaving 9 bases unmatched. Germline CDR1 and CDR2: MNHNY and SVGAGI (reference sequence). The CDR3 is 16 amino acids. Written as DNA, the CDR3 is TGTGCCAGCAGTTCTAGACAGGGGGCTTCTGTCACTGAAGCTTTCTTT. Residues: CASSSRQGASVTEAFF.

The CDR3: CAAPPAGGRRGSYEQYF. In DNA, the CDR3 is TGTGCCGCACCCCCAGCTGGCGGGAGGAGGGGCTCCTACGAGCAGTACTTC. This chain uses TRBV28 with TRBJ2-7, with 8 bases aligning to TRBD2. Trimming at V came to 11 bases and at J to 0 bases, leaving 18 bases not matched to a gene. The CDR3 is made up of 17 amino acids. The germline V gene has CDR1 MDHEN and CDR2 SYDVKM.

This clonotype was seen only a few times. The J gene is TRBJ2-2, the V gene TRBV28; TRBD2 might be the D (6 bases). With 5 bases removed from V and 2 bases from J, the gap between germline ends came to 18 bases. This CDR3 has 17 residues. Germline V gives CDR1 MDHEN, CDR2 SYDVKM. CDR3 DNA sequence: TGTGCCAGCAGTACTCCTAGCGCGACCGCCAACACCGGGGAGCTGTTTTTT. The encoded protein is CASSTPSATANTGELFF.

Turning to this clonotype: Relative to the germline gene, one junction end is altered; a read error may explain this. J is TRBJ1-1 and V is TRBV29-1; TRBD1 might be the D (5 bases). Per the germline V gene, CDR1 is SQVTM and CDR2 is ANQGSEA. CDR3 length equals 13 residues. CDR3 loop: CSTRGDLNTEAFF. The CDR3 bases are TGCAGCACCAGAGGGGATTTGAACACCGAAGCTTTCTTT. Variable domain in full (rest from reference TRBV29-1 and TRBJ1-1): SAVISQKPSRDICQRGTSLTIQCQVDSQVTMMFWYRQQPGQSLTLIATANQGSEATYESGFVIDKFPISRPNLTFSTLTVSNMSPEDSSIYLCSTRGDLNTEAFFGQGTRLTVV.

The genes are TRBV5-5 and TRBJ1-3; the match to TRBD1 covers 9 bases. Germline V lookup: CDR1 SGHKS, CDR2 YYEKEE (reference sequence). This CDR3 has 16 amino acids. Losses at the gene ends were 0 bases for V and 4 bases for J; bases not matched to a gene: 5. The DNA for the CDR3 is TGTGCCAGCAGCTTGGTCTCGACAGGGGGAGGAAACACCATATATTTT. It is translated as CASSLVSTGGGNTIYF.

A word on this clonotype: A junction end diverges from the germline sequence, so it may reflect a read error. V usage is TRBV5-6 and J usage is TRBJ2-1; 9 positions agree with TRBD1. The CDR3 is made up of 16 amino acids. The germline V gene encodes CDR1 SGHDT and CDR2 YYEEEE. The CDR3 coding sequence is TGTGTCAGCAGCCTGTGGGGGACAGGGTACTGCAATGAGCAGTTCTTC. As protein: CVSSLWGTGYCNEQFF.

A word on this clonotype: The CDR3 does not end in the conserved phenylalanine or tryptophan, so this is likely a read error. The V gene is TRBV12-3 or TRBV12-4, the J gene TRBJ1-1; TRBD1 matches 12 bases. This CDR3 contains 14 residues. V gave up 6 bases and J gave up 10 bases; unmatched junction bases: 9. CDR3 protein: CASSTGQGANVAFL. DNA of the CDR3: TGTGCCAGCAGCACGGGACAGGGGGCAAATGTAGCTTTCCTT.

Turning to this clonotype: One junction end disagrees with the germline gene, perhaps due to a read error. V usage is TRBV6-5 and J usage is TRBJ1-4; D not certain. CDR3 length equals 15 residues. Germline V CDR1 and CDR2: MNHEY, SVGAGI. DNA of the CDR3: TGTGCCAGCGCCCCACCAACACTTAGGACTGAAAAACTGTTTTTC. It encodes CASAPPTLRTEKLFF.

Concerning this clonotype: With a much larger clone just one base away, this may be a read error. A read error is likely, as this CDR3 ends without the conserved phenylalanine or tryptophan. CDR3 protein: CASSAAGRLSGNTIYL. CDR3 in DNA: TGTGCCAGCAGCGCCGCGGGACGACTCTCTGGAAACACCATATATCTT. The chain uses TRBV7-9 and TRBJ1-3, with D perhaps TRBD1 (5 bases). CDR3 size: 16 residues. From germline, CDR1 is SEHNR and CDR2 FQNEAQ (reference sequence). The germline V and J ends were trimmed by 5 bases and 0 bases, with 14 bases remaining between them.